The present T cell receptor beta chain was sequenced within a study of T cell repertoires in cytomegalovirus infection (dated by TCRdb to about 2019). Regarding the research as a whole: Donor HLA type was relevant to the analysis, because carriage of CMV infection together with the matching HLA type was indicated by public TCR beta signatures.

The sequencer listed for this sample is Illumina HiSeq 1500. The public sequencing data were trimmed at Q25 with fastp and processed into clonotypes with MiXCR by TCRdb, which kept only in-frame beta chains. Records with the same CDR3 protein are collapsed into one entry carrying the most frequent genes and DNA. A total of roughly 720,000 distinct CDR3 sequences appear in this sample, 35% to 45% of them only once. The ten top clones hold 2.8% of the sample. General conclusions and limits of the study: The ex vivo response was dominated by HLA-C-restricted CMV-specific TCR beta clonotypes, and the single most frequent clonotype in two of eight donors was supplied by these HLA-C-restricted clonotypes. Cumulative frequency of public TCR beta family members discriminated carriers of CMV infection plus the relevant HLA type in this cohort and an independent 352-donor cohort.

Points on this clonotype: Which antigen it targets is not known. No much larger clone is present one base from it, and per-base qualities are unavailable.

The source of this sequence is a human donor in good health (CMV status not recorded). Some clones in this sample may be carry-over from other donors' samples. Sequencing was done on a sample of PBMCs.

The DNA sequence follows: TGTGCCAGCAGCTTAAGGCCAGAGGAGCAGTACTTC. It translates to CASSLRPEEQYF. The rearranged chain carries TRBV7-2 and TRBJ2-7; no confident D gene assignment can be made. The junction carries 9 bases between V and J, which are trimmed by 2 bases and 7 bases respectively. From its cysteine to its phenylalanine, the CDR3 spans 12 amino acids. The sequence is cut down to CDR3 DNA, 36 bases in frame from base 1. From a lookup of the germline V gene, CDR1 and CDR2 are SGHTA and FQGNSA.